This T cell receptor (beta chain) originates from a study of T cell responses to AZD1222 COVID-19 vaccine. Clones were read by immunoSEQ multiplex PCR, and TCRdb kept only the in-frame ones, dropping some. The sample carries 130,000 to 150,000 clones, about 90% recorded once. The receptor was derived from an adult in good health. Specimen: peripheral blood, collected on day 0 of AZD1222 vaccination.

The CDR3 sequence: CASTLGRGSYEQYF. CDR3 in DNA: TGTGCCAGTACCCTGGGAAGGGGCTCCTACGAGCAGTACTTC. This chain connects TRBV19 to TRBJ2-7; a weak D match, TRBD1 (5 bases). Between the trimmed V and J ends, which lost 7 bases and 0 bases, there was a span of 13 bases. Germline V gene sequence: CDR1 LNHDA, CDR2 SQIVND (reference sequence). This CDR3 has 14 residues.